This TCR beta chain was retrieved from a study of radiation and T cells in renal cell carcinoma. Profiled with immunoSEQ multiplex PCR; TCRdb holds only in-frame clones, not every one. This sample has 40,000 to 60,000 clones, with 80% found just once. Sample time point: blood 2 weeks post-SBRT. The treatment here: 15 Gy SBRT to primary tumor, nephrectomy 4 weeks later. This clonotype was sampled from an older woman with renal cell carcinoma. The material sequenced was blood, taken from a patient whose treatment included radiotherapy and nephrectomy.

The CDR3 protein is CAIKETDTSYEQYF. CDR3 nucleotide sequence: TGTGCCATCAAGGAGACAGATACGTCCTACGAGCAGTACTTC. The J gene is TRBJ2-7, the V gene TRBV10-3; possibly TRBD1 for D (5 bases). The CDR3 spans 14 residues. Per the germline V gene, CDR1 is ENHRY and CDR2 is SYGVKD. V lost 7 bases, J lost 1 base, and 14 bases lay in between.